This T cell receptor (beta chain) was sequenced during a study of tissue T cells after allogeneic stem cell transplantation. Study results and caveats: Anatomically similar tissues had similar TCR repertoires within each patient. Alloreactivity or antigen specificity of tissue TCRs was not determined; some clones might be host cells. In patients and mice, blood and spleen missed much of tissue repertoire.

V shed 2 bases and J shed 3 bases, with 8 bases lying between them. CDR1 is KGHPV, CDR2 FQNQEV, per germline (reference sequence). This CDR3 is 13 amino acids long. A few counts support this clone. Its antigen is still unknown. Germline and genes here are mouse. Coverage ceases 1 residue before the CDR3 finishes, and the germline J gene fills in the end. The data were produced by immunoSEQ multiplex PCR, yet TCRdb's version contains in-frame clones alone and is incomplete. The data hold 48,000 or so clones, with roughly 73% observed a single time. This receptor was obtained from a pool of C57BL/6 mice in good health. V usage is TRBV26 and J usage is TRBJ2-7; D gene uncertain. Sequenced input: sorted cells pooled from one or two spleens. CDR3 in amino acids: CASSLNRNYEQYF. Partial CDR3 DNA: TGTGCCAGCAGTCTGAACAGAAACTATGAACAGTAC.